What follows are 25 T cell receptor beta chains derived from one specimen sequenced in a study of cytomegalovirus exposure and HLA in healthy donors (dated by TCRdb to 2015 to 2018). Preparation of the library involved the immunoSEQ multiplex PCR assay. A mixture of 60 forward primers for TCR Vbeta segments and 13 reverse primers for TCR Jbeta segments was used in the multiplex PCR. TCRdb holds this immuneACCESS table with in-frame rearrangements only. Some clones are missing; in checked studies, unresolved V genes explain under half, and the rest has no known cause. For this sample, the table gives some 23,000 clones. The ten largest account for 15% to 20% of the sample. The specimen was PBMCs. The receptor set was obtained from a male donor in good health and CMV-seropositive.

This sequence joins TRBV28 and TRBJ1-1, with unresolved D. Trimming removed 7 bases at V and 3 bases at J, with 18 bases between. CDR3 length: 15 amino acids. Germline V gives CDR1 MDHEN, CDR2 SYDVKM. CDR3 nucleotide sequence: TGTGCCAGCACCACGGGCCCCGGGAGACACACTGAAGCTTTCTTT. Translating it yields CASTTGPGRHTEAFF.

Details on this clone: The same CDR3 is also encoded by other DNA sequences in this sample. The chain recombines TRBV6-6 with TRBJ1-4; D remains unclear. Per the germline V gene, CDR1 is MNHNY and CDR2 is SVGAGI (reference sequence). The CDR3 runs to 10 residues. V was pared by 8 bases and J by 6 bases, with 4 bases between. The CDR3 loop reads CASRDEKLFF. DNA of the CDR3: TGTGCCAGCCGGGATGAAAAACTGTTTTTT.

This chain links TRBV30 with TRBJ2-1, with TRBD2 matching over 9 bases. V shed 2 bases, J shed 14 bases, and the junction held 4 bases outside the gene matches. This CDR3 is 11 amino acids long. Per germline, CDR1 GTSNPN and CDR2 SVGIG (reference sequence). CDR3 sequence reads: CAWSSGTSKFF. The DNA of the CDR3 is TGTGCCTGGAGTTCCGGGACTAGCAAGTTCTTC.

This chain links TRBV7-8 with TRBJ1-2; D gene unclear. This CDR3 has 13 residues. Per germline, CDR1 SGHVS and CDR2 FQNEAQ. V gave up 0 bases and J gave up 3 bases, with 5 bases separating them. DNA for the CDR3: TGTGCCAGCAGCTTAGCCTCCTACTATGGCTACACCTTC. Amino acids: CASSLASYYGYTF.

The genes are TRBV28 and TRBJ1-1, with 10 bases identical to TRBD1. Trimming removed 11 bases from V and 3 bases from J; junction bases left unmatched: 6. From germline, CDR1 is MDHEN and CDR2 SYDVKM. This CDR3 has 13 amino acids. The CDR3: CASGQGIDTEAFF. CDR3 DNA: TGTGCCTCGGGACAGGGGATTGACACTGAAGCTTTCTTT.

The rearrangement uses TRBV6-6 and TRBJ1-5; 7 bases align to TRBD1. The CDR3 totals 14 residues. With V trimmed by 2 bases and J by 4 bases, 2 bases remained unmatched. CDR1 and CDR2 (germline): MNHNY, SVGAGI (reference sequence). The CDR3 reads CASSYQQGNQPQHF. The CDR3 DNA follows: TGTGCCAGCAGTTACCAACAGGGGAATCAGCCCCAGCATTTT.

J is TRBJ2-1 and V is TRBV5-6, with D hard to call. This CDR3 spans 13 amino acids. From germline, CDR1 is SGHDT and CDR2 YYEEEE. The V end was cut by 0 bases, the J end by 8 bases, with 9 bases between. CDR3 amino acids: CASSLGPQDEQFF. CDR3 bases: TGTGCCAGCAGCTTGGGCCCCCAGGATGAGCAGTTCTTC. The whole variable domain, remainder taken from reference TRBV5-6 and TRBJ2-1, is DAGVTQSPTHLIKTRGQQVTLRCSPKSGHDTVSWYQQALGQGPQFIFQYYEEEERQRGNFPDRFSGHQFPNYSSELNVNALLLGDSALYLCASSLGPQDEQFFGPGTRLTVL.

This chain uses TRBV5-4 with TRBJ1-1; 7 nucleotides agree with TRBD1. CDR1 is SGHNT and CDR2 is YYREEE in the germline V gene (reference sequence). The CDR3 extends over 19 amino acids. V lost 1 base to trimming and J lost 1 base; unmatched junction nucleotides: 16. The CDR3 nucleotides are TGTGCCAGCAGCTTGAGGCGTCTGGCCAGGGGGTGGGGGAACACTGAAGCTTTCTTT. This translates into CASSLRRLARGWGNTEAFF.

This chain's CDR3 is CASRNSLSSVNEQFF. CDR3 DNA sequence: TGTGCCAGCCGTAATAGCTTATCCTCGGTCAATGAGCAGTTCTTC. This rearrangement joins TRBV2 to TRBJ2-1, with D unclear. This CDR3 is built from 15 residues. Trimming cost V 8 bases and J 6 bases, with 20 bases left between them. The germline V gene has CDR1 SNHLY and CDR2 FYNNEI. The variable domain in full, completed from reference TRBV2 and TRBJ2-1, reads EPEVTQTPSHQVTQMGQEVILRCVPISNHLYFYWYRQILGQKVEFLVSFYNNEISEKSEIFDDQFSVERPDGSNFTLKIRSTKLEDSAMYFCASRNSLSSVNEQFFGPGTRLTVL.

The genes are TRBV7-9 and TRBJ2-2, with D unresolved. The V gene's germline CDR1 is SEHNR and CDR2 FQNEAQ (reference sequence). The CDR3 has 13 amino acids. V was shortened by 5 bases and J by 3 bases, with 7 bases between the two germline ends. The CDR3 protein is CASSPGDTGELFF. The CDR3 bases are TGTGCCAGCAGCCCCGGTGACACCGGGGAGCTGTTTTTT.

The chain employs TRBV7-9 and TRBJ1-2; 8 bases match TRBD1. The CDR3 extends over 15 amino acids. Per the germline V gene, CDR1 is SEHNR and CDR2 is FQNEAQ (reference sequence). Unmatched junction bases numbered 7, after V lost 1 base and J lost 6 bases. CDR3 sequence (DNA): TGTGCCAGCAGCTTAGGGCAAGGACAGGGAAATGGCTACACCTTC. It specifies CASSLGQGQGNGYTF.

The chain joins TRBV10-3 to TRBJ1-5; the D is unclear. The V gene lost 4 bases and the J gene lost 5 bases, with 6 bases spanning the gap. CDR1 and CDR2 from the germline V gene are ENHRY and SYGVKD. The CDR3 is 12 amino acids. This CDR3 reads CAISVGDQPQHF. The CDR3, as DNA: TGTGCCATCAGTGTGGGCGATCAGCCCCAGCATTTT.

CDR3 residues: CASSDDHINRGNYGYTF. CDR3 nucleotides: TGTGCCAGCAGCGACGACCATATAAACAGGGGAAACTATGGCTACACCTTC. The chain recombines TRBV9 with TRBJ1-2; 7 bases are a match to TRBD1. Germline V CDR1 and CDR2: SGDLS, YYNGEE. The CDR3 sequence is 17 residues long. J lost 2 bases, V lost 3 bases, and 13 bases had no gene match.

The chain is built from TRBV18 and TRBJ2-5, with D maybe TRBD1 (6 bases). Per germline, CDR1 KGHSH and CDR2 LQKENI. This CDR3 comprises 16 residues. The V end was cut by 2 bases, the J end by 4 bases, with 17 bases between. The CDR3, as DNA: TGTGCCAGCTCACCAATTGAGGGGGTGGTTGGAGAGACCCAGTACTTC. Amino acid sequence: CASSPIEGVVGETQYF. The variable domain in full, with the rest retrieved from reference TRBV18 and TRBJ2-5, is NAGVMQNPRHLVRRRGQEARLRCSPMKGHSHVYWYRQLPEEGLKFMVYLQKENIIDESGMPKERFSAEFPKEGPSILRIQQVVRGDSAAYFCASSPIEGVVGETQYFGPGTRLLVL.

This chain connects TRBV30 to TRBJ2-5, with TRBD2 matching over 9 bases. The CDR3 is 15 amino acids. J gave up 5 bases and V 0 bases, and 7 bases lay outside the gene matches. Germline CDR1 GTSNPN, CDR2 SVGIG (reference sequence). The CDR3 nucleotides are TGTGCCTGGAGTGTGGGCGGGGGGGCTTGGGAGACCCAGTACTTC. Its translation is CAWSVGGGAWETQYF.

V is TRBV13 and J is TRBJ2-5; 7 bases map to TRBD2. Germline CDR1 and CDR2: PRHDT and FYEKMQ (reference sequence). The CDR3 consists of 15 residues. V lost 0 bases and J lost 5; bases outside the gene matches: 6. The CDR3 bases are TGTGCCAGCAGCTTAGGGGCTAGCGGAGGGGAGACCCAGTACTTC. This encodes CASSLGASGGETQYF.

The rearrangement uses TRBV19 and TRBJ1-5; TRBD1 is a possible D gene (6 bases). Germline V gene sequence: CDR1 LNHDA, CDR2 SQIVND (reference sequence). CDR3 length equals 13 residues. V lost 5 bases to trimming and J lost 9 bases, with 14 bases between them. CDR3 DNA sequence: TGTGCCAGTAGTCCTCGGCAGGGGAGGCCCCAGCATTTT. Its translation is CASSPRQGRPQHF.

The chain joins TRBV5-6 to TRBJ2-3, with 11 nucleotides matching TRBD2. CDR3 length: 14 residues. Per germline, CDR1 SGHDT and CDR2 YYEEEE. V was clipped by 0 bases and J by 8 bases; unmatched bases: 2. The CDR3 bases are TGTGCCAGCAGCTTGGGTACTAGCGGGAGTACGCAGTATTTT. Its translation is CASSLGTSGSTQYF.

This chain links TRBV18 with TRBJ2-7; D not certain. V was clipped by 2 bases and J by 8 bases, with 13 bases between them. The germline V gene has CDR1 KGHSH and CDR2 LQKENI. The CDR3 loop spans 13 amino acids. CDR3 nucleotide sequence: TGTGCCAGCTCACCATTCAGTGTGTCGCAGCAGTACTTC. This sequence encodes CASSPFSVSQQYF.

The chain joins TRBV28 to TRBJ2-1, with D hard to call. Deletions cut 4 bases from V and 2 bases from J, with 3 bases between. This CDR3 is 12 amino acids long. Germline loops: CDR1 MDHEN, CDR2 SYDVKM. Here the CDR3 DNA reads TGTGCCAGCAGTTACACCTACAATGAGCAGTTCTTC. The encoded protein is CASSYTYNEQFF. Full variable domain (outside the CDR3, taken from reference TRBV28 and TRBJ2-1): DVKVTQSSRYLVKRTGEKVFLECVQDMDHENMFWYRQDPGLGLRLIYFSYDVKMKEKGDIPEGYSVSREKKERFSLILESASTNQTSMYLCASSYTYNEQFFGPGTRLTVL.

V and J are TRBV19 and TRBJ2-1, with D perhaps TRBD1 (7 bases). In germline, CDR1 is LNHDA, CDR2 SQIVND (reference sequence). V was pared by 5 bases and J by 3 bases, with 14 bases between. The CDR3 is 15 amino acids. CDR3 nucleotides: TGTGCCAGTAGTCGCTCGGGGGACAGCTACAATGAGCAGTTCTTC. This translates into CASSRSGDSYNEQFF.

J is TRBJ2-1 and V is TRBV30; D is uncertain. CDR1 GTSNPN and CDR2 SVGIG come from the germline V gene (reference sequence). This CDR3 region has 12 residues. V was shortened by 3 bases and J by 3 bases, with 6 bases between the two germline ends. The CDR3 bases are TGTGCCTGGAGCCCAGACTACAATGAGCAGTTCTTC. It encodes CAWSPDYNEQFF.

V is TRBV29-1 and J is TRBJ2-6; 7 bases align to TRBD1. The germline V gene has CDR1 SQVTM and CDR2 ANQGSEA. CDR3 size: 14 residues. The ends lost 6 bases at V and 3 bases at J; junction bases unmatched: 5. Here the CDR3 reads CSVADRVGANVLTF. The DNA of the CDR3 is TGCAGCGTCGCAGACAGGGTTGGGGCCAACGTCCTGACTTTC. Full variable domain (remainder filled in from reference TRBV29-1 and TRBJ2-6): SAVISQKPSRDICQRGTSLTIQCQVDSQVTMMFWYRQQPGQSLTLIATANQGSEATYESGFVIDKFPISRPNLTFSTLTVSNMSPEDSSIYLCSVADRVGANVLTFGAGSRLTVL.

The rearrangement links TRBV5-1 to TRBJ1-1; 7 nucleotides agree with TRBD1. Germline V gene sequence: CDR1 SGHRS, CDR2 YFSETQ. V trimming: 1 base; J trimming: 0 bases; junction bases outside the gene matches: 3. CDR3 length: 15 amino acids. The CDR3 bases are TGCGCCAGCAGCTTGATGCAGGGGGTGAACACTGAAGCTTTCTTT. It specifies CASSLMQGVNTEAFF.

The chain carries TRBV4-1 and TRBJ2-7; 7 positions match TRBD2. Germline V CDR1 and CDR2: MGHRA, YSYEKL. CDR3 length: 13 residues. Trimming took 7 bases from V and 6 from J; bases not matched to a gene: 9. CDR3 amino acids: CASTAGVEGEQYF. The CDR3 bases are TGCGCCAGCACTGCGGGGGTGGAGGGCGAGCAGTACTTC.